The clone carrying this T cell receptor (beta chain) was counted ten times or more. Its target is not known. This sample is part of a study of response to subunit inactivated influenza vaccine. TCRdb reprocessed the RT-PCR reads via MiXCR and lists one record per CDR3 protein. Here the sample spans about 520,000 distinct CDR3 sequences, roughly 9.8% being singletons. Germline V gene lookup returns CDR1 SGHDT and CDR2 YYEEEE. V lost 2 bases, J lost 6 bases, and 8 bases stayed unmatched. The CDR3 is 14 residues long. The study's findings and limits: New T cells are recruited in small numbers by each seasonal influenza vaccination, according to the authors' suggestion.

The chain carries TRBV5-6 and TRBJ2-7; 7 positions match TRBD1. This clonotype originated in a man aged 50 to 60 who received an inactivated influenza vaccine. The sequencing used PBMCs from blood, collected 40 to 50 days after vaccination. The CDR3 coding sequence is TGTGCCAGCAGCTTTGGACAGGTAGGGTTCGAGCAGTACTTC. The encoded protein is CASSFGQVGFEQYF.